Each of the 5 T cell receptor beta chains below was sequenced from the same sample in a study of identical twins. TCRdb called the 5' RACE reads again in MiXCR, with one record for every CDR3 protein. The data contain a few hundred thousand distinct CDR3 sequences, approximately 8.3% of them singletons. These data are also associated with another study on yellow fever vaccine responses in identical twins.

Sequences were obtained from CD8+ T cells sorted from blood. Receptors originate from a young woman in good health.

In its sample, this clonotype was seen a few times. The J gene is TRBJ2-7, the V gene TRBV9, with 9 bases identical to TRBD1. The CDR3 sequence is 12 residues long. Looked up from germline, CDR1 is SGDLS and CDR2 is YYNGEE. V trimming: 8 bases; J trimming: 9 bases; junction bases outside the gene matches: 9. The CDR3 protein is CASSGQGSWQYF. In DNA, the CDR3 is TGTGCCAGTTCGGGACAGGGTTCGTGGCAGTACTTC.

This clonotype has a handful of counts. This chain links TRBV7-9 with TRBJ2-3; no clear D gene. V shed 2 bases and J shed 0 bases, with 9 bases lying between them. This CDR3 is 15 amino acids long. The germline CDR1 and CDR2 sequences are SEHNR and FQNEAQ (reference sequence). This chain's CDR3 is CASSLTEASTDTQYF. CDR3 in DNA: TGTGCCAGCAGCTTAACCGAAGCTAGCACAGATACGCAGTATTTT.

This clonotype came up a few times. The chain recombines TRBV2 with TRBJ2-7, with 10 bases identical to TRBD2. This CDR3 region has 14 residues. V gave up 6 bases and J gave up 3 bases; unmatched junction bases: 5. Germline-derived CDR1 and CDR2 are SNHLY and FYNNEI. CDR3 nucleotide sequence: TGTGCCAGCAGACTAGCGGGGACCGGCTACGAGCAGTACTTC. Amino acids: CASRLAGTGYEQYF. The entire variable domain, with the rest obtained from reference TRBV2 and TRBJ2-7, is as follows: EPEVTQTPSHQVTQMGQEVILRCVPISNHLYFYWYRQILGQKVEFLVSFYNNEISEKSEIFDDQFSVERPDGSNFTLKIRSTKLEDSAMYFCASRLAGTGYEQYFGPGTRLTVT.

This clonotype was found many times. The chain carries TRBV9 and TRBJ2-2, with D perhaps matching TRBD2 (5 bases). The CDR3 has 13 amino acids. Per the germline V gene, CDR1 is SGDLS and CDR2 is YYNGEE. Between the trimmed V and J ends, which lost 1 base and 6 bases, there was a span of 7 bases. The chain's CDR3 is CASSVRGAGELFF. The CDR3 DNA follows: TGTGCCAGCAGCGTACGGGGAGCCGGGGAGCTGTTTTTT.

V gene TRBV29-1 combines with J gene TRBJ1-1; 7 bases are shared with TRBD1. Germline CDR1 is SQVTM and CDR2 is ANQGSEA. Unmatched junction bases numbered 13, after V lost 7 bases and J lost 5 bases. The CDR3 covers 14 residues. The CDR3 loop reads CSGKTGALGTEAFF. The CDR3 region has the DNA TGCAGCGGTAAAACAGGGGCTCTGGGTACTGAAGCTTTCTTT.